Below, one T cell receptor beta chain is given with its context. There is no known antigen for this receptor. Per-base qualities were not stored, and no clone one base away is much larger. This sample was taken from a study of long-term antiretroviral therapy in people with HIV (dated by TCRdb to between 2021 and 2024). General notes on the study: The earliest samples were collected approximately a decade before the 2015 WHO recommendation for immediate ART, a period when ART was typically delayed until CD4 counts fell. This retrospective serial study examined whether starting ART and sustained HIV suppression were associated with changes in the composition and diversity of the TRB repertoire in peripheral blood. A total of under 250 cryopreserved PBMC samples were contributed to the cohort by 30 adults with confirmed HIV infection, with samples collected serially over a mean of approximately six years (range 1-12). About 35% of the 30 participants with HIV were female. No cross-contamination during QIAcube processing was shown when test extractions of a monoclonal T-cell line were performed alongside about 33 polyclonal samples. The research as a whole found: CDR3 length ranges in HIV repertoires were narrower than in controls, and network structure suggested an antigen-experienced repertoire with only a slight naive shift after ART. Because pre-ART samples had limited cell numbers, unsorted PBMC were profiled rather than sorted CD4+ and CD8+ T cells. Inferences about post-ART repertoire changes were limited because no data were available on ART adherence, viral resistance or therapy changes. A significant increase in TRB diversity was found to be associated with ART initiation, although TRB diversity was observed to remain significantly below that of transplant donor controls even after long-term ART. Expanded TRB clones identified before ART initiation dominated the repertoire across all time points, though the dominance fluctuated and decreased in many PLHIV after ART. The samples were dated from the mid-2000s to the late 2010s, and the ART regimens that were used may be less effective than current ART regimens. Owing to limited PBMC availability, only the TCR beta chain was sequenced, without alpha chain pairing.

The immunoSEQ hsTCRB v3.0 assay was used at survey level resolution to sequence the TRB variable region. The target sequencing depth for TRB was roughly 40,000-55,000 T-cell genomes per sample. TRB libraries were pooled and sequenced on an Illumina MiSeq using a v3 150-cycle kit. Processing in the source paper ran as follows. Repertoire analysis ran in R within a reproducible Nextflow workflow covering QC, data transformation and analysis. LymphoSeq2, an R package for exploring AIRR-Seq data, was used to implement custom analyses. After excluding a few samples that yielded fewer than 5000 total TRB sequences, 188 HIV repertoires remained for analysis. Among the roughly 190 retained HIV repertoires, about 59 were collected before ART initiation and 120 to 140 were collected after ART initiation. Each repertoire was downsampled to 5000 TRB nucleotide sequences, and summary statistics were averaged across 100 downsampling iterations. Only TRB sequences with CDR3 regions of at least seven amino acids were retained for analysis. Diversity was measured with a Shannon entropy-derived clonality score and the Gini coefficient. In the repertoire networks, any two of the top 5000 CDR3 amino acid sequences were connected whenever the two sequences differed by an edit distance of one. For TRB CDR3 amino acid sequences, GLIPH2 was used to predict antigen specificity groups and MHC restriction. To flag known CMV, EBV, HIV or tissue antigen associations, CDR3 amino acid sequences were matched against VDJdb and McPAS-TCR. Pre-ART, post-ART and control groups were compared with Wilcoxon signed-rank tests and Holm-Bonferroni correction. In TCRdb, the immuneACCESS table is reduced to in-frame sequences with V and J assigned. These tables do not hold every clone; where another copy was compared, an unresolved V gene accounts for under half, and the others remain unexplained. D and trimming were read from the DNA, whereas the V and J calls and clone size are those reported in that table. This sample is represented by about 25,000 clones; under 85% of them were singletons. Of the sample, around 10% is held by the ten largest clones.

To be included, a participant needed at least one PBMC sample from before ART initiation plus at least two post-ART samples. All participants with HIV were treated in the United States of America. Cryopreserved samples of roughly 0.95-10 million PBMC were thawed and washed before DNA extraction. At the time of the earliest PBMC sample for each participant with HIV, ages ranged from roughly 23 to 60 years. PBMC samples were contributed by each participant from 1-4 timepoints before ART initiation and 2-8 timepoints after ART initiation, with a median of 7 samples. For every participant, serial HIV viral load, CD4+ T-cell count, ART history and demographic data were obtained. Genomic DNA was extracted from unsorted PBMC with a Qiagen kit on a QIAcube, with processing performed in batches of 12 samples. The specimen was unsorted PBMCs, collected 2.1 years after starting antiretroviral therapy. This clonotype was obtained from a man younger than 40 with HIV.

The DNA sequence is given as TGTGCCAGCAGTCACGAGTACAGGTCTGCCACTGAAGCTTTCTTT. This translates into CASSHEYRSATEAFF. This chain is built from TRBV6-5 and TRBJ1-1; the best D guess is TRBD1, with 5 bases matching. For CDR1 and CDR2, the germline V gene lists MNHEY and SVGAGI. Including the terminal cysteine and phenylalanine, the CDR3 comprises 15 residues. Of the read, only the CDR3 DNA is kept; its 45 bases are in frame from base 1. The V end loses 5 bases and the J end loses 4 bases, and a stretch of 17 bases separates them.